These T cell receptor beta chains were read from a single sample in a study of cytomegalovirus exposure and HLA in healthy donors. Repertoires were generated with immunoSEQ multiplex PCR, while TCRdb's copy carries only in-frame clones and drops some. The repertoire has over 150,000 clones, approximately 81% of them found once; the top ten carry about 2.2%. The sequencing sample was made of PBMCs. Receptor source: a woman in her thirties in good health and CMV-seronegative. The CDR3 runs from the conserved cysteine through the conserved F or W. A D gene is named only where the DNA matches it firmly. Clone size is given for some rows only: seen once, a few or many times, or a class if the clone is expanded.

V gene	clone size	J gene	D gene	CDR3 protein	CDR3 DNA
TRBV5-6	few	TRBJ2-7	-	CASSLGHQGPYEQYF	TGTGCCAGCAGCTTGGGACATCAGGGGCCGTACGAGCAGTACTTC
TRBV7-9	-	TRBJ2-1	TRBD2	CASSVGLAGEQFF	TGTGCCAGCAGCGTGGGACTAGCGGGTGAGCAGTTCTTC
TRBV7-8	-	TRBJ2-5	-	CASSLGGPPKETQYF	TGTGCCAGCAGCTTAGGGGGCCCCCCTAAAGAGACCCAGTACTTC
TRBV7-8	-	TRBJ2-7	TRBD1	CASSLAFRGQGYEQYF	TGTGCCAGCAGCTTAGCCTTTAGAGGACAGGGCTACGAGCAGTACTTC
TRBV6-1	-	TRBJ1-5	-	CASFSRYSNQPQHF	TGTGCCAGCTTTTCGAGATATAGCAATCAGCCCCAGCATTTT
TRBV21-1	-	TRBJ2-7	-	CASSKRTSGPSYEQYF	TGTGCCAGCAGCAAACGGACTAGCGGGCCTTCCTACGAGCAGTACTTC
TRBV12-5	-	TRBJ2-5	-	CASAAPPGETQYF	TGTGCTAGTGCCGCCCCCCCGGGAGAGACCCAGTACTTC
TRBV7-2	-	TRBJ1-2	-	CASSLAGGLSGYTF	TGTGCCAGCAGCTTAGCCGGGGGACTTAGTGGCTACACCTTC
TRBV6-5	-	TRBJ1-5	TRBD1	CASSPGQGFRQPQHF	TGTGCCAGCAGTCCTGGACAGGGGTTCAGACAGCCCCAGCATTTT
TRBV19	-	TRBJ1-5	-	CASSLVPGNQPQHF	TGTGCCAGTAGCTTGGTTCCGGGCAATCAGCCCCAGCATTTT
TRBV7-2	-	TRBJ2-3	TRBD2	CASSLTSGGATDTQYF	TGTGCCAGCAGCTTAACTAGCGGGGGGGCCACAGATACGCAGTATTTT
TRBV7-8	-	TRBJ2-7	-	CASLRAGGSYEQYF	TGTGCCAGCCTGCGGGCCGGGGGTAGCTACGAGCAGTACTTC
TRBV28	-	TRBJ1-3	TRBD1	CASSLPGQRGHRSGNTIYF	TGTGCCAGCAGTTTACCGGGTCAAAGGGGGCATAGGTCTGGAAACACCATATATTTT
TRBV6-5	-	TRBJ2-5	TRBD2	CASSYIAGEETQYF	TGTGCCAGCAGTTATATAGCGGGAGAGGAGACCCAGTACTTC
TRBV29-1	-	TRBJ2-2	-	CSVDPSGLAGELFF	TGCAGCGTTGACCCGAGCGGGTTAGCCGGGGAGCTGTTTTTT
TRBV4-3	few	TRBJ1-6	-	CASSQDQESPLHF	TGCGCCAGCAGCCAAGATCAGGAATCACCCCTCCACTTT
TRBV6-1	-	TRBJ2-7	-	CASSEEVGIFAYEQYF	TGTGCCAGCAGTGAAGAAGTGGGCATTTTCGCCTACGAGCAGTACTTC
TRBV12-5	-	TRBJ1-2	-	CASGFPDYGYTF	TGTGCTAGTGGTTTCCCAGACTATGGCTACACCTTC
TRBV4-3	-	TRBJ2-7	-	CASSQGSGSYEQYF	TGCGCCAGCAGCCAAGGATCCGGGAGCTACGAGCAGTACTTC
TRBV10-1	-	TRBJ2-5	-	CAPAVFIREFQETQYF	TGCGCACCCGCTGTGTTCATACGGGAATTCCAAGAGACCCAGTACTTC
TRBV19	-	TRBJ2-5	-	CASNRGIGRLETQYF	TGTGCCAGTAATAGGGGGATTGGTCGTTTGGAGACCCAGTACTTC
TRBV6-5	few	TRBJ1-3	-	CASSYRAPPGNTIYF	TGTGCCAGCAGTTACCGCGCTCCACCTGGAAACACCATATATTTT
TRBV7-6	few	TRBJ2-7	-	CASSLSGKTEQYF	TGTGCCAGCAGCTTAAGCGGTAAGACGGAGCAGTACTTC
TRBV19	-	TRBJ2-1	-	CASSLSSSYNEQFF	TGTGCCAGTAGTCTTTCCTCCTCCTACAATGAGCAGTTCTTC
TRBV6-4	few	TRBJ1-1	TRBD1	CASRRTGSEFTEAFF	TGTGCCAGCAGGAGGACAGGGTCAGAATTCACTGAAGCTTTCTTT
TRBV6-5	-	TRBJ2-7	TRBD1	CASSYASGGPTYEQYF	TGTGCCAGCAGTTATGCCTCAGGGGGACCCACCTACGAGCAGTACTTC
TRBV28	-	TRBJ1-2	-	CASSFGGTTYGYTF	TGTGCCAGCAGTTTCGGAGGGACGACCTATGGCTACACCTTC
TRBV28	-	TRBJ2-2	-	CASSPQSGSGELFF	TGTGCCAGCAGTCCCCAATCAGGGTCCGGGGAGCTGTTTTTT
TRBV15	-	TRBJ2-1	-	CATSSHGGSYNEQFF	TGTGCCACCAGCAGCCACGGGGGCTCCTACAATGAGCAGTTCTTC
TRBV2	-	TRBJ1-3	-	CASSGLDLVRRENTIYF	TGTGCCAGCAGTGGACTAGACCTTGTCAGGAGGGAAAACACCATATATTTT
TRBV19	-	TRBJ1-4	-	CASTQAEKLFF	TGTGCCAGTACGCAGGCGGAAAAACTGTTTTTT
TRBV27	-	TRBJ1-5	-	CASSPPGSNQPQHF	TGTGCCAGCAGTCCCCCGGGGTCCAATCAGCCCCAGCATTTT
TRBV10-3	-	TRBJ2-3	TRBD2	CAISDGSGGTDTQYF	TGTGCCATCAGTGACGGTAGCGGGGGCACAGATACGCAGTATTTT
TRBV5-1	-	TRBJ2-7	-	CASSLGQGLYEQYF	TGCGCCAGCAGCTTGGGGCAGGGGTTGTACGAGCAGTACTTC
TRBV6-1	-	TRBJ2-7	-	CASINGYEQYF	TGTGCCAGCATTAACGGCTACGAGCAGTACTTC
TRBV30	few	TRBJ1-2	TRBD1	CAWRPGTGFMSDYGYTF	TGTGCCTGGAGGCCCGGGACAGGGTTTATGAGCGACTATGGCTACACCTTC
TRBV4-2	-	TRBJ2-1	-	CASALKGIPDVGYEQFF	TGTGCCAGCGCCCTAAAGGGGATACCGGACGTGGGGTATGAGCAGTTCTTC
TRBV29-1	-	TRBJ1-1	-	CSTGGLNTEAFF	TGCAGCACGGGGGGCTTGAACACTGAAGCTTTCTTT
TRBV7-2	few	TRBJ1-6	-	CASSPGGHNSPLHF	TGTGCCAGCAGCCCTGGAGGCCATAATTCACCCCTCCACTTT
TRBV15	-	TRBJ1-4	-	CATSTPGDTPFF	TGTGCCACCAGCACCCCTGGGGACACCCCCTTTTTT
TRBV28	-	TRBJ1-5	TRBD1	CASSYGQGQPQHF	TGTGCCAGCAGTTACGGACAGGGCCAGCCCCAGCATTTT
TRBV21-1	-	TRBJ1-5	-	CASRKGECWDKYSNQPQHF	TGTGCCAGCAGAAAGGGTGAGTGCTGGGACAAGTATAGCAATCAGCCCCAGCATTTT
TRBV9	-	TRBJ2-7	-	CASSVSQGSLKQYF	TGTGCCAGCAGCGTATCCCAGGGTTCGTTGAAGCAGTACTTC
TRBV11-2	-	TRBJ2-5	-	CASSLAREETQYF	TGTGCCAGCAGCTTAGCCCGAGAAGAGACCCAGTACTTC
TRBV6-6	-	TRBJ2-2	-	CASSSTGQTGELFF	TGTGCCAGCAGCTCCACGGGACAAACCGGGGAGCTGTTTTTT
TRBV28	-	TRBJ2-3	-	CASTRAVGTDTQYF	TGTGCCAGCACCCGCGCGGTGGGTACAGATACGCAGTATTTT
TRBV30	-	TRBJ2-7	-	CACQSGLSYEQYF	TGTGCCTGTCAGAGTGGCCTTAGCTACGAGCAGTACTTC
TRBV9	-	TRBJ2-1	TRBD2	CASSVVERGAYNEQFF	TGTGCCAGCAGCGTAGTGGAGCGGGGGGCCTACAATGAGCAGTTCTTC
TRBV19	-	TRBJ2-5	-	CAKTREPEGETQYF	TGTGCCAAGACCCGGGAGCCCGAGGGGGAGACCCAGTACTTC
TRBV4-3	-	TRBJ2-5	-	CASSQGRTVETQYF	TGCGCCAGCAGCCAAGGGCGGACAGTGGAGACCCAGTACTTC
TRBV5-6	-	TRBJ1-1	TRBD1	CASRRQGATEAFF	TGTGCCAGCAGACGACAGGGGGCCACTGAAGCTTTCTTT
TRBV7-6	-	TRBJ2-3	TRBD2	CASSSLGLAGETDTQYF	TGTGCCAGCAGCTCCCTAGGACTAGCGGGAGAGACAGATACGCAGTATTTT
TRBV2	-	TRBJ2-7	-	CASSEMTGLRTYEQYF	TGTGCCAGCAGTGAAATGACGGGACTCCGTACCTACGAGCAGTACTTC
TRBV2	-	TRBJ2-5	TRBD2	CASSDLAGGVETQYF	TGTGCCAGCAGTGACCTAGCGGGAGGCGTAGAGACCCAGTACTTC
TRBV18	-	TRBJ1-6	TRBD1	CASSQGQGELNSPLHF	TGTGCCAGCTCACAGGGACAGGGCGAATTGAATTCACCCCTCCACTTT